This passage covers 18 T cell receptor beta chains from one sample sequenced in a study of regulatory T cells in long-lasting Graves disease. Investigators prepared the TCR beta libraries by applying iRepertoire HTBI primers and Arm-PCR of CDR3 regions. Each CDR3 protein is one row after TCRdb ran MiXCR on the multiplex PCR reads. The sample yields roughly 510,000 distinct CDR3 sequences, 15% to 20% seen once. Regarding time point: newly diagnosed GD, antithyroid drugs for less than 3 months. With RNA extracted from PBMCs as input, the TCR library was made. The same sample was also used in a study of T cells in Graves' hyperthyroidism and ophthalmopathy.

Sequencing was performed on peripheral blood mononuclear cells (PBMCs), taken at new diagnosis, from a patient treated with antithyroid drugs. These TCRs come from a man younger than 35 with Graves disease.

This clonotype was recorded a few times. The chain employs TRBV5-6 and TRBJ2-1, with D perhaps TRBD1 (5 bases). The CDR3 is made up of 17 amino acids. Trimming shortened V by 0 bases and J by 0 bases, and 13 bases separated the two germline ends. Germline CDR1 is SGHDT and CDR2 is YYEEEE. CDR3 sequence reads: CASSLGQGHSSYNEQFF. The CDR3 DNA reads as TGTGCCAGCAGCTTGGGTCAGGGCCATAGCTCCTACAATGAGCAGTTCTTC.

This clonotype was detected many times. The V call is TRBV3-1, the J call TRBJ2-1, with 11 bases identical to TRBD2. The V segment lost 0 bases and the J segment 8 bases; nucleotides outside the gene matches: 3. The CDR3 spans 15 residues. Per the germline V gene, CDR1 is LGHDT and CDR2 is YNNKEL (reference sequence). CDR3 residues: CASSQEGSGRDEQFF. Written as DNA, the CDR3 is TGTGCCAGCAGCCAAGAGGGTAGCGGGAGGGATGAGCAGTTCTTC.

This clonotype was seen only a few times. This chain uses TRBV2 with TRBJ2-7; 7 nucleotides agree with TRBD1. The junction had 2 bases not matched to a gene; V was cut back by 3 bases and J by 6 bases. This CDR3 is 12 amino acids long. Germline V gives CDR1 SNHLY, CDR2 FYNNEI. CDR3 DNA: TGTGCCAGCAGTGAGCGGACAGGCGAGCAGTACTTC. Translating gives CASSERTGEQYF.

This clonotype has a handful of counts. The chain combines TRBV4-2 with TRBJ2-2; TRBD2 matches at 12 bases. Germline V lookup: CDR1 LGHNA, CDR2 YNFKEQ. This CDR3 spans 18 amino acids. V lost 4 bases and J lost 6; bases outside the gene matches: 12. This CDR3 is CASSLARLAGVDAGELFF. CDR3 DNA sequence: TGTGCCAGCAGCCTCGCCCGACTAGCGGGAGTGGATGCCGGGGAGCTGTTTTTT.

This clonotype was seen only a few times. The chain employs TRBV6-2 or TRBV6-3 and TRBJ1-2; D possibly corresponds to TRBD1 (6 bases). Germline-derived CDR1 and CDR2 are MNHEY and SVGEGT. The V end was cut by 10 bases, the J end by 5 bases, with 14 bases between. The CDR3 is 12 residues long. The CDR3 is CATYTGRYGYTF. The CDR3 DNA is TGTGCCACCTATACAGGGAGGTATGGCTACACCTTC.

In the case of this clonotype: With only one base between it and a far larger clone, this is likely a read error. The CDR3 spells CASSLGSAQGLIYEQFF. CDR3 sequence (DNA): TGTGCCAGCAGCTTAGGATCGGCACAGGGGCTGATCTACGAGCAGTTCTTC. The chain couples TRBV11-2 to TRBJ2-1; TRBD1 agrees at 7 bases. The CDR3 loop spans 17 amino acids. Germline lookup yields CDR1 SGHAT and CDR2 FQNNGV. Trimming took 1 base from V and 10 from J; bases not matched to a gene: 16.

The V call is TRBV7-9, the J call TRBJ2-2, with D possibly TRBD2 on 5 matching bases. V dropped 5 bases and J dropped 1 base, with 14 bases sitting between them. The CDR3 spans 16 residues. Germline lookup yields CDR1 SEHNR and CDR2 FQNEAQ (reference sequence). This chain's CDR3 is CASSARLGENTGELFF. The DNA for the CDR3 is TGTGCCAGCAGCGCCCGATTGGGAGAGAACACCGGGGAGCTGTTTTTT. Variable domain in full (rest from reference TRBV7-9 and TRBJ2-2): DTGVSQNPRHKITKRGQNVTFRCDPISEHNRLYWYRQTLGQGPEFLTYFQNEAQLEKSRLLSDRFSAERPKGSFSTLEIQRTEQGDSAMYLCASSARLGENTGELFFGEGSRLTVL.

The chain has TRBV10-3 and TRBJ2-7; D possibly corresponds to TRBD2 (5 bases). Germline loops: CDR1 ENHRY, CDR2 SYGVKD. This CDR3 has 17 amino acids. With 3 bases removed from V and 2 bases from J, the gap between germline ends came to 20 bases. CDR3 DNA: TGTGCCATCAGTGAATCGCCGGTTAGGACTGGGACCTACGAGCAGTACTTC. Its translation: CAISESPVRTGTYEQYF.

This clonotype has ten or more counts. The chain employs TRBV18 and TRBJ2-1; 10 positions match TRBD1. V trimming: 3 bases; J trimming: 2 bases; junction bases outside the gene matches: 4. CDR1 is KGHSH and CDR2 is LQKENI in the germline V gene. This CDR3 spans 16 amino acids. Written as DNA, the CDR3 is TGTGCCAGCTCACCTCCGGGACAGGGGACCTACAATGAGCAGTTCTTC. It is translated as CASSPPGQGTYNEQFF.

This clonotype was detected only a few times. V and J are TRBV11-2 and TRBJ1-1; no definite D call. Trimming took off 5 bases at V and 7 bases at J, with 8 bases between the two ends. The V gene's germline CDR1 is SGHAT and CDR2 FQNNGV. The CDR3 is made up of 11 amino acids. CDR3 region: CASSPSREAFF. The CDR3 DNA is TGTGCCAGCAGCCCCTCCCGTGAAGCTTTCTTT. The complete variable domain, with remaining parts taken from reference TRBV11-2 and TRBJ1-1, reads EAGVAQSPRYKIIEKRQSVAFWCNPISGHATLYWYQQILGQGPKLLIQFQNNGVVDDSQLPKDRFSAERLKGVDSTLKIQPAKLEDSAVYLCASSPSREAFFGQGTRLTVV.

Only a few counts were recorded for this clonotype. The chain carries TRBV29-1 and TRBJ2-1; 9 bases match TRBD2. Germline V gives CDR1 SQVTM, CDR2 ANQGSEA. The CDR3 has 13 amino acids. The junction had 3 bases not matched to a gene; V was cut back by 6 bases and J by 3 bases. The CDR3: CSVRTSDYNEQFF. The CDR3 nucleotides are TGCAGCGTACGGACTAGCGACTACAATGAGCAGTTCTTC.

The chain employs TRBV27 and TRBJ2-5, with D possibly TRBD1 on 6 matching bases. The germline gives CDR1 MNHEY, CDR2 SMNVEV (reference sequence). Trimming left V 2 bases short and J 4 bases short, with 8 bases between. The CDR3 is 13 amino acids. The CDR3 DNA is TGTGCCAGCAGTTTACTAGGGGGAGAGACCCAGTACTTC. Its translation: CASSLLGGETQYF.

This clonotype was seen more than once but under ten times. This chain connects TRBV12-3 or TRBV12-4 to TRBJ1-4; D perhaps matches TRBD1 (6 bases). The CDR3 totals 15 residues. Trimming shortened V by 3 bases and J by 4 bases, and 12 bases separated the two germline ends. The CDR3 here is CASSFSRGLNEKLFF. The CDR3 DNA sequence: TGTGCCAGCAGTTTTAGCAGGGGCCTTAATGAAAAACTGTTTTTT.

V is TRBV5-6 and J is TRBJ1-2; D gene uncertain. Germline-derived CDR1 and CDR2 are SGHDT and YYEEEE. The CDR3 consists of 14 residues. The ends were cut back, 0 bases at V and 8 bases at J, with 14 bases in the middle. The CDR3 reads CASSLVGGGDGYTF. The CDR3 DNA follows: TGTGCCAGCAGCTTGGTGGGAGGAGGTGACGGCTACACCTTC.

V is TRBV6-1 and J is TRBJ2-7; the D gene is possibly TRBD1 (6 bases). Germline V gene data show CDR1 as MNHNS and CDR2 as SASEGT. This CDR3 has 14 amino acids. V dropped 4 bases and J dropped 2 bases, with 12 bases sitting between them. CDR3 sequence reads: CASSARGITYEQYF. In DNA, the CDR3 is TGTGCCAGCAGTGCCAGGGGAATCACCTACGAGCAGTACTTC.

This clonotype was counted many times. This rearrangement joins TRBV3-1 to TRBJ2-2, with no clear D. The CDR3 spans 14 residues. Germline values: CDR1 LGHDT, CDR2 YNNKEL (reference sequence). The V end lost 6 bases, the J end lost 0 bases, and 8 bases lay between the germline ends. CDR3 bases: TGTGCCAGCAGGGCGAAAGCGAACACCGGGGAGCTGTTTTTT. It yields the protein CASRAKANTGELFF.

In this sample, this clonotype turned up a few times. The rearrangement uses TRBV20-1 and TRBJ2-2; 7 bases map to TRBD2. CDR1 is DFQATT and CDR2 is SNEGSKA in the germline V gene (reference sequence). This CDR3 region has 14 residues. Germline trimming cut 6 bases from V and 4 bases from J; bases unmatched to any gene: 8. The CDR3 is CSASGGPATGELFF. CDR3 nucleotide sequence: TGCAGTGCCTCGGGAGGCCCGGCCACCGGGGAGCTGTTTTTT.

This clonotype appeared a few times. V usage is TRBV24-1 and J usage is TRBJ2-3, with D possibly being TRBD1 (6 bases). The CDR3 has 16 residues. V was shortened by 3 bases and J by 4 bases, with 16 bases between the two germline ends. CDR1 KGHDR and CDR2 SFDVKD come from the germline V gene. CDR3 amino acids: CATSDIWETGSDTQYF. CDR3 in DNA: TGTGCCACCAGTGATATTTGGGAGACAGGTTCAGATACGCAGTATTTT.